Sequencing of this TCR beta chain was carried out in a study of T-cell memory formation after mild COVID-19. Study observations and caveats: Day 15 to 85 contracting clones showed balanced CD4/CD8; later expanders leaned CD4+.

The CDR3 loop spans 16 amino acids. Trimming removed 1 base from V and 4 bases from J; junction bases left unmatched: 6. Germline V CDR1 and CDR2: SEHNR, FQNEAQ (reference sequence). Using its own MiXCR run on the 5' RACE reads, TCRdb lists one record per CDR3 protein. The sample has hundreds of thousands of distinct CDR3 sequences, approximately 14% seen once. This clonotype was seen a handful of times. What it binds is not known. This chain joins TRBV7-9 and TRBJ2-3, with TRBD2 matching over 9 bases. The TCR sequence derives from a man younger than 35 who had mild COVID-19 (a few samples of this study predate the infection). Cell type and time point are not known. The material sequenced was PBMCs or a T cell subset sorted from them (not recorded which). CDR3 coding DNA: TGTGCCAGCAGCTTAGGGGCTAGCGGGGACGCAGATACGCAGTATTTT. This gives the protein CASSLGASGDADTQYF.